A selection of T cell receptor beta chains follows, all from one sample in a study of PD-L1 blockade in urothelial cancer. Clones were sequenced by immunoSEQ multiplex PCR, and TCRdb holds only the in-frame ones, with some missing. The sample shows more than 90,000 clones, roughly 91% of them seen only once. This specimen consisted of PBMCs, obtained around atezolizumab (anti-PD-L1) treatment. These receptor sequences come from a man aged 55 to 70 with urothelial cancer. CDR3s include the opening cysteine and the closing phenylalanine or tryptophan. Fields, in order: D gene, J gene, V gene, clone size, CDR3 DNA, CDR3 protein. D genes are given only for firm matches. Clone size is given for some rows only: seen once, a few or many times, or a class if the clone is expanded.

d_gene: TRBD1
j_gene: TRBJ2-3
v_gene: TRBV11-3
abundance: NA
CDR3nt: TGTGCCAGCAGCTTAGCGGGACAGGGGGCAGATACGCAGTATTTT
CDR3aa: CASSLAGQGADTQYF

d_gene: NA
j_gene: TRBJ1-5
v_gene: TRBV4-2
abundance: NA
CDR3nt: TGTGCCAGCAGCCAATACCAGAATCAGCCCCAGCATTTT
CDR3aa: CASSQYQNQPQHF

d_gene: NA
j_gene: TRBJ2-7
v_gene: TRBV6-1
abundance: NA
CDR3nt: TGTGCCAGCAGTGCCATCCGCGGGGCCTCCTACGAGCAGTACTTC
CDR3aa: CASSAIRGASYEQYF

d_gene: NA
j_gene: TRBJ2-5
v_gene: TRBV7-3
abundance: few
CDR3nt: TGTGCCAGCAGCTTAACTCCCCCCGGGACCCAGTACTTC
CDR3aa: CASSLTPPGTQYF

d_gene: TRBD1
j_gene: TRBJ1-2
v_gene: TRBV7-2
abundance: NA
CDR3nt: TGTGCCAGCAGCTTAACCCAATACAGGGGTAACTATGGCTACACCTTC
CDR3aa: CASSLTQYRGNYGYTF

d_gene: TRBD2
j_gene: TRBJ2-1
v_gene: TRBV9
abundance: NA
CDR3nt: TGTGCCAGCAGCGCCCGACAGCTAGCGGGTAACAATGAGCAGTTCTTC
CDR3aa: CASSARQLAGNNEQFF

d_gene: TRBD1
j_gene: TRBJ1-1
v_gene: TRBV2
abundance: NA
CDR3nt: TGTGCCAGTACCCGGGACAGAGACACTGAAGCTTTCTTT
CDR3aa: CASTRDRDTEAFF

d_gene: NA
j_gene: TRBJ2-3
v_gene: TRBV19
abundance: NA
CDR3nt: TGTGCCAGTAGATCTAGAGATAGCACAGATACGCAGTATTTT
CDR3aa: CASRSRDSTDTQYF

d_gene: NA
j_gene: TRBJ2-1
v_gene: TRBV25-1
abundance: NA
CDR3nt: TGTGCCAGCAGTGAGCGGTTGTACAATGAGCAGTTCTTC
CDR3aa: CASSERLYNEQFF

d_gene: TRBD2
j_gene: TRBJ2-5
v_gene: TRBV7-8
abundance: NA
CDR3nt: TGTGCCAGCAGCTTAAAGTTAACTAGCGGGACCCAAGAGACCCAGTACTTC
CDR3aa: CASSLKLTSGTQETQYF

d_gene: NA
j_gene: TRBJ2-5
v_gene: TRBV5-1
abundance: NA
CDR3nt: TGCGCCAGCAGCTCGGAGTACCAAGAGACCCAGTACTTC
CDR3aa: CASSSEYQETQYF

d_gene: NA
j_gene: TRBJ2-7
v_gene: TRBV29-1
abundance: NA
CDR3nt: TGCAGCGTTGAAGGGACACACTACGAGCAGTACTTC
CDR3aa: CSVEGTHYEQYF

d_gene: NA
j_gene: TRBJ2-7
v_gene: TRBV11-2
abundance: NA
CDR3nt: TGTGCCAGCAGCTCGGACAACTACGAGCAGTACTTC
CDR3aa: CASSSDNYEQYF

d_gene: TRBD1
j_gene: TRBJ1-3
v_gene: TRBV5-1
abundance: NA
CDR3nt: TGCGCCAGCAGCGGGGACAGTTTCTCTGGAAACACCATATATTTT
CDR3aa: CASSGDSFSGNTIYF

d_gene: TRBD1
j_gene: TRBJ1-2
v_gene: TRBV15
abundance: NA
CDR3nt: TGTGCCACCAGCCTTCTTCAGGGGGATTCTAACTATGGCTACACCTTC
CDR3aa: CATSLLQGDSNYGYTF

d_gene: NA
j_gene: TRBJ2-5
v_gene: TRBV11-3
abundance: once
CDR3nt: TGTGCCAGCAGCTTCCAGGAGACCCAGTACTTC
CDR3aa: CASSFQETQYF

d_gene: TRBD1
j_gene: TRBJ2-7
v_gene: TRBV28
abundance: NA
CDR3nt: TGTGCCAGCAGTTTATTGAGGAGGACAGGGGAGCAGTACTTC
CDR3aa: CASSLLRRTGEQYF

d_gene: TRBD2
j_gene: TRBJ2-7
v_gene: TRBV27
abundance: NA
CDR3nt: TGTGCCAGCAGTTCCCTGGGGGGGAGGAACGAGCAGTACTTC
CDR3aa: CASSSLGGRNEQYF

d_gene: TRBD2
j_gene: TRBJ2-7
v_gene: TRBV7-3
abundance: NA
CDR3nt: TGTGCCAGCAGCTTATCGGTAGCGGGAGGTCGGGAGCAGTACTTC
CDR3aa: CASSLSVAGGREQYF

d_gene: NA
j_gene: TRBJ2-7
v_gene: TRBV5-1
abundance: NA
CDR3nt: TGCGCCAGCAGCTTGGTTACAGGAATAAAAGCCAGTCCGTACTTC
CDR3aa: CASSLVTGIKASPYF

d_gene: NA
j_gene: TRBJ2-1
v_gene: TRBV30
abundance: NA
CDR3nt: TGTGCCTGGAGGAAAGCTGAGGAGTATAATGAGCAGTTCTTC
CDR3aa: CAWRKAEEYNEQFF

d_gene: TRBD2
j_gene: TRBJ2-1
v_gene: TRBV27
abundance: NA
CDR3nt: TGTGCCACCAGTCGTCTCGTGGCGGGGGGGCCTGTTGAGCAGTTCTTC
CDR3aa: CATSRLVAGGPVEQFF

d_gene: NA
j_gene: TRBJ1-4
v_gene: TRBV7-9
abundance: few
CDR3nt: TGTGCCAGCAGCTGGGAGTATGAAAAACTGTTTTTT
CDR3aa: CASSWEYEKLFF

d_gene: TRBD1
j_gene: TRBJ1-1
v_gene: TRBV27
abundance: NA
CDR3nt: TGTGCCAGCAATTCCGGGACAGGGTGGGATGAAGCTTTCTTT
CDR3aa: CASNSGTGWDEAFF

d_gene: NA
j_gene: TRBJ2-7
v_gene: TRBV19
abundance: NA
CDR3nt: TGTGCCAGTAGTTCAAGGACTGACTCCTACGAGCAGTACTTC
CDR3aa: CASSSRTDSYEQYF

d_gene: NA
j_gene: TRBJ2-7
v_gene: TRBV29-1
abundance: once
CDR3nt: TGCAGCGGTATCAGTCACTACGAGCAGTACTTC
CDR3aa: CSGISHYEQYF

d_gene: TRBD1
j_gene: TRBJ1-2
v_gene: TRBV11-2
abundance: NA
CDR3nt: TGTGCCAGCAGCTTAGTGGACACAGGGGTAGTAGTTGGCTACACCTTC
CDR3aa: CASSLVDTGVVVGYTF

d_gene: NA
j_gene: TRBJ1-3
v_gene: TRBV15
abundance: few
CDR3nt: TGTGCCACCAGCAGAGATCTACAGGCTGGAAACACCATATATTTT
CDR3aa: CATSRDLQAGNTIYF

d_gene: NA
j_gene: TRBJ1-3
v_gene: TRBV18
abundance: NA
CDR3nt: TGTGCCAGCTCACCATCAACCAGTACCTCTGGAAACACCATATATTTT
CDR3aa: CASSPSTSTSGNTIYF

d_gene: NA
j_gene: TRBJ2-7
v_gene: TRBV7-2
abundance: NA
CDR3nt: TGTGCCAGCAGCCCTCGAGGGACTGGAGCCTACGAGCAGTACTTC
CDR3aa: CASSPRGTGAYEQYF

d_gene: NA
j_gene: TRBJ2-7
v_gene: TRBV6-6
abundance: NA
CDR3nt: TGTGCCAGCAGAGACAGTAATCGGGCCCACGAGCAGTACTTC
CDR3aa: CASRDSNRAHEQYF

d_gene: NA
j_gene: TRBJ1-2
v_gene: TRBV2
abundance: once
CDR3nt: TGTGCCAGCAGTTGGGTACAGGGCGAAGGCTACACCTTC
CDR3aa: CASSWVQGEGYTF

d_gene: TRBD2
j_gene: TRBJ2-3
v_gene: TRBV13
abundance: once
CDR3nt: TGTGCCAGCAGCTTGGCGGGGGCAGATACGCAGTATTTT
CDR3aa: CASSLAGADTQYF

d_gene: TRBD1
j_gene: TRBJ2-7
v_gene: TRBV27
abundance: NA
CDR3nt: TGTGCCAGCAGCCTGACAGGGGGCGAGCAGTACTTC
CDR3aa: CASSLTGGEQYF

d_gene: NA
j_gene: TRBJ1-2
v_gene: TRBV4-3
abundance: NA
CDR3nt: TGCGCCAGCAGCCAAGATCAGCTGGGGACAACTAACTATGGCTACACCTTC
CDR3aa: CASSQDQLGTTNYGYTF

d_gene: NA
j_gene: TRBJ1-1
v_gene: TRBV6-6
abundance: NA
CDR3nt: TGTGCCAGCAGTTACGACAGGATAGGGACTGAAGCTTTCTTT
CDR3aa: CASSYDRIGTEAFF

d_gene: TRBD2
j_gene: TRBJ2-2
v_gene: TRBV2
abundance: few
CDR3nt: TGTGCCAGCAGCGAGAGACTAGCGGGGACTGGGTCCTCCGGGGAGCTGTTTTTT
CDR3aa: CASSERLAGTGSSGELFF

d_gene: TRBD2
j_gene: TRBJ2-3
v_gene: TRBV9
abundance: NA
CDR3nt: TGTGCCAGCAGCGTGGCGGGGGGGGATAGCACAGATACGCAGTATTTT
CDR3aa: CASSVAGGDSTDTQYF

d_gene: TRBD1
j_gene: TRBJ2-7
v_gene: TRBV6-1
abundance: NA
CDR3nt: TGTGCCAGCAGTGCACGGGACAGCGCGACCTACGAGCAGTACTTC
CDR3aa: CASSARDSATYEQYF

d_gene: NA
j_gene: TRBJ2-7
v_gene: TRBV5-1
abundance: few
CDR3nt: TGCGCCAGCAGCTTAATAGCCCAAAGTGGCTACGAGCAGTACTTC
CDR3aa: CASSLIAQSGYEQYF

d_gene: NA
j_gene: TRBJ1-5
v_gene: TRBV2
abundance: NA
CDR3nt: TGTGCCAGCCGGTGGCGAGGAACAGGGAATCAGCCCCAGCATTTT
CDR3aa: CASRWRGTGNQPQHF

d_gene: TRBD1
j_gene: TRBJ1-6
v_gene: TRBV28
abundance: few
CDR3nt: TGTGCCAGCAGCGTCCTGGACAGGGGTGATTCACCCCTCCACTTT
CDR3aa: CASSVLDRGDSPLHF

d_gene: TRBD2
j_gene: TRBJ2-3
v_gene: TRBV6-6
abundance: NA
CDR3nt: TGTGCCAGCAGGTCGACTAGCGGGAGGGCGGATACGCAGTATTTT
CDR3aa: CASRSTSGRADTQYF

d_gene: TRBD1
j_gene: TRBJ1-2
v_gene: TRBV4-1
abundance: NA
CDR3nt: TGCGCCAGCAGCAAGATAGGAGGGGACAGCGCACAGAGAAAGACCTATGGCTACACCTTC
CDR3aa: CASSKIGGDSAQRKTYGYTF

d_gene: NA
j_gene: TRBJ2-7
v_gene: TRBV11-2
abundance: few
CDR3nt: TGTGCCAGCAGCTTAGATGGGAGTCAGGGGTACGAGCAGTACTTC
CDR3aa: CASSLDGSQGYEQYF

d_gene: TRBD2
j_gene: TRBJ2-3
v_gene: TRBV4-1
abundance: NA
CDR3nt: TGCGCCAGCAGCCATGCTAGCGGACCCACAGATACGCAGTATTTT
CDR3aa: CASSHASGPTDTQYF

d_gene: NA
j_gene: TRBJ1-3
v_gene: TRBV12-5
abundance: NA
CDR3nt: TGTGCTAGTGGTTTGGTTGAGGGCCCGCTTAATTTT
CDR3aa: CASGLVEGPLNF

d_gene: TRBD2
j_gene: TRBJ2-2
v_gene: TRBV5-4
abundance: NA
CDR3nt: TGTGCCAGCAGCTTGACTAGCGGGAACACCGGGGAGCTGTTTTTT
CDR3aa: CASSLTSGNTGELFF

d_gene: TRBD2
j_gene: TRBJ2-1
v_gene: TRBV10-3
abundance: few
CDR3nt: TGTGCCATCAGTGGACTAGCGGGAGAATACAATGAGCAGTTCTTC
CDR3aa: CAISGLAGEYNEQFF

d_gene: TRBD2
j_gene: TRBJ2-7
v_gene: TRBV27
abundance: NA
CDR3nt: TGTGCCAGCAGTATACTAGCGGGAGGGCCGTACGAGCAGTACTTC
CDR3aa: CASSILAGGPYEQYF

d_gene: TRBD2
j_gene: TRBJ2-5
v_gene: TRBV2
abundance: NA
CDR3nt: TGTGCCAGCAGTGGGATCGGGGGGGAGACCCAGTACTTC
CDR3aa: CASSGIGGETQYF

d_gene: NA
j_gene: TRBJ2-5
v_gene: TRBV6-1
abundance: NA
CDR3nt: TGTGCCAGCAGTGAATTTAGCGGACGACAAGAGACCCAGTACTTC
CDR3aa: CASSEFSGRQETQYF

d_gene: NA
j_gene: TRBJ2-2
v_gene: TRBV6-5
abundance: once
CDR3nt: TGTGCCAGCAGTTACGTTCAAGCTTTCACCGGGGAGCTGTTTTTT
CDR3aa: CASSYVQAFTGELFF

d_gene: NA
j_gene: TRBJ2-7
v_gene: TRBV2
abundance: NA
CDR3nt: TGTGCCAGCAGTGCGCCCCAACGGGAGCAGTACTTC
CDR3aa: CASSAPQREQYF